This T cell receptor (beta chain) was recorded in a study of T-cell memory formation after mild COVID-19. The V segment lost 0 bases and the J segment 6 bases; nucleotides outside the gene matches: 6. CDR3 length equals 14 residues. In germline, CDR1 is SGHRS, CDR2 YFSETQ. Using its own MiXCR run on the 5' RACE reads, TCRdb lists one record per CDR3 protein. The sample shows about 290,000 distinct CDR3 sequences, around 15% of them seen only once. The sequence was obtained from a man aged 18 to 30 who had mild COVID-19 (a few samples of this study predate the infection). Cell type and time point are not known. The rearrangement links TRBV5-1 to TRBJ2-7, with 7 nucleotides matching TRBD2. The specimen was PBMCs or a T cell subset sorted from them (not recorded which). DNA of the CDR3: TGCGCCAGCAGCTTGGGACTAGCTTTTTCCGAGCAGTACGTC. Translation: CASSLGLAFSEQYV.